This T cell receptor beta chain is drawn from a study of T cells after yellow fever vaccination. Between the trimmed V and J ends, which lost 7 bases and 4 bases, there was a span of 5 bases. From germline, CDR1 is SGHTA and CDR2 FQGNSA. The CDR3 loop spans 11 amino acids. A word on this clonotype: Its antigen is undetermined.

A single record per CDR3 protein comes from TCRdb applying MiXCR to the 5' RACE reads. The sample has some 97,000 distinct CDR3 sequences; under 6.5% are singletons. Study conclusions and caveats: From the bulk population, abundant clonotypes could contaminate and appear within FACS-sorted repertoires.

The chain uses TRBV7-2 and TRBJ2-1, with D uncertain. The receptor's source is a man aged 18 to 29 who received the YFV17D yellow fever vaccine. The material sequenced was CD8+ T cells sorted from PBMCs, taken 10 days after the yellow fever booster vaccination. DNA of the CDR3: TGTGCCAGCATCCTTTACAATGAGCAGTTCTTC. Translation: CASILYNEQFF.